This T cell receptor (beta chain) appears in the sequencing data of a study of blood T cell repertoires in COVID-19. Study-wide background: Sites in the United States, Italy and Spain provided acute and convalescent COVID-19 samples. Nucleic acid was either cDNA or gDNA, and it came from T cells, B-cell-depleted T cells, or PBMCs.

Here immunoSEQ multiplex PCR was the method, and the copy in TCRdb shows in-frame clones only, minus some. Counted here are 200,000 to 250,000 clones, 70% to 90% occurring once; the ten biggest clones make up approximately 12%. By share of the sample, this clone is medium-sized (0.01 to 0.1%). The germline gives CDR1 SGHTA, CDR2 FQGNSA. The CDR3 has 13 amino acids. Trimming removed 2 bases at V and 15 bases at J, with 17 bases between. The chain recombines TRBV7-2 with TRBJ2-1, with D possibly being TRBD2 (7 bases). Sequenced sample: peripheral blood. This clonotype originated in a woman between 18 and 29 years old who had recovered from COVID-19. The CDR3 reads CASSLFQGTTGFF. CDR3 in DNA: TGTGCCAGCAGCTTATTTCAGGGGACTACCGGGTTCTTC.